One and the same sample provided the 7 T cell receptor beta chains below, sequenced in a study of CXCR3-negative and CXCR3-positive naive CD8 T cells. Study conclusions and caveats: CXCR3-negative naive cells had less hydrophobic TRB CDR3s than did CXCR3-positive naive cells.

Libraries were UMI-labeled 5' RACE TRB cDNA. TCRdb reprocessed the 5' RACE reads, keeping one entry per CDR3 protein, no DNA. Its table records approximately 140,000 distinct CDR3 sequences. The antigens these receptors bind are not known. Sequencing was carried out using naive CXCR3+ CD8+ T cells from blood. Subset here: CD45RO-CCR7+CD27+CD95- naive CD8+ T cells expressing CXCR3 (TNR3+). The receptors here all came from a human donor in good health. Some clones in this sample may be carry-over from other donors' samples.

The genes are TRBV28 and TRBJ2-2; TCRdb calls TRBD1, which cannot be checked without DNA. CDR1 and CDR2 (germline): MDHEN, SYDVKM. This CDR3 is 15 amino acids long. The CDR3 spells CASSRDRGDTGELFF.

The CDR3 loop reads CSVQGDSEIITGELFF. The rearrangement links TRBV29-1 to TRBJ2-2; no DNA is available, so the TRBD1 call from TCRdb remains unchecked. Per germline, CDR1 SQVTM and CDR2 ANQGSEA. The CDR3 has 16 residues.

The chain joins TRBV5-6 to TRBJ1-1. Germline values: CDR1 SGHDT, CDR2 YYEEEE. This CDR3 has 13 residues. CDR3: CASSLSEQTEAFF.

The rearrangement joins TRBV29-1 to TRBJ2-3; as DNA is missing, the TRBD2 call by TCRdb cannot be tested. Germline CDR1 SQVTM, CDR2 ANQGSEA. CDR3 size: 19 residues. The CDR3 sequence: CSVERAVRRGGDLTDTQYF.

V usage is TRBV4-3 and J usage is TRBJ1-2. Germline CDR1 is LGHNA and CDR2 is YSLEER. This CDR3 comprises 15 residues. CDR3 amino acids: CASSPRVESNYGYTF.

V and J are TRBV9 and TRBJ2-7; TCRdb's D call, TRBD2, is unchecked because there is no DNA. This CDR3 has 15 amino acids. CDR1 is SGDLS, CDR2 YYNGEE, per germline. The CDR3 region is CASSVGAGRSYEQYF.

This chain connects TRBV7-9 to TRBJ2-7. Germline V gene lookup returns CDR1 SEHNR and CDR2 FQNEAQ (reference sequence). The CDR3 contains 13 residues. Here the CDR3 reads CASSSNPGYEQYF.